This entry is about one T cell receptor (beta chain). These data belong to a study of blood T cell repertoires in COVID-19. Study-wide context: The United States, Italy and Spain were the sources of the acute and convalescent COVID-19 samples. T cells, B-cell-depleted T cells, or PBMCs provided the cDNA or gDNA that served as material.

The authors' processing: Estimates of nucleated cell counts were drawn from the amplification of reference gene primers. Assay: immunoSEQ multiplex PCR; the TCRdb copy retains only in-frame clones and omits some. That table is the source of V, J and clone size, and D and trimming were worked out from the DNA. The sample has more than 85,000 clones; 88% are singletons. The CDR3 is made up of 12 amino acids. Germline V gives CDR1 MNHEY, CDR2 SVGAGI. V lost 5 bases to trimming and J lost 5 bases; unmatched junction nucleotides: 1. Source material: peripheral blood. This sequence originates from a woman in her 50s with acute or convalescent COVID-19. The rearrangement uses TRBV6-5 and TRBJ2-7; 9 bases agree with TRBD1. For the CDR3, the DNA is TGTGCCAGCAGTAGGACAGGGGACGAGCAGTACTTC. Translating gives CASSRTGDEQYF.